These T cell receptor beta chains were read from a single sample in a study of blood T cell repertoires in COVID-19. Only in-frame clones appear in the TCRdb table, and some are missing; sequencing was by immunoSEQ multiplex PCR. Among around 380,000 clones listed, over 65% were seen once. Sequencing used peripheral blood. The origin of the receptors is a human donor with acute or convalescent COVID-19. The donor label of this sample is uncertain. The CDR3 runs from the conserved cysteine through the conserved F or W. The D gene is left open where the match is weak. The listing skips clone size in some rows; elsewhere it reads once, few, many or a size class.

j_gene,d_gene,v_gene,abundance,CDR3aa,CDR3nt
TRBJ2-1,NA,TRBV5-4,NA,CASSLGGGSSYNEQFF,TGTGCCAGCAGCTTGGGTGGAGGGAGCTCCTACAATGAGCAGTTCTTC
TRBJ1-1,NA,TRBV6-5,NA,CASTGPNTEAFF,TGTGCCTCAACAGGGCCGAACACTGAAGCTTTCTTT
TRBJ2-7,NA,TRBV27,NA,CASSMNSYEQYF,TGTGCCAGCAGTATGAACAGCTACGAGCAGTACTTC
TRBJ2-2,NA,TRBV4-2,NA,CASSLLTGELFF,TGTGCCAGCAGCCTCCTCACCGGGGAGCTGTTTTTT
TRBJ1-5,NA,TRBV6-5,once,CASIPERDQPQHF,TGTGCCAGCATACCCGAGAGGGATCAGCCCCAGCATTTT
TRBJ2-7,TRBD1,TRBV2,NA,CASSAETGTYEQYF,TGTGCCAGCAGTGCTGAGACAGGGACCTACGAGCAGTACTTC
TRBJ2-5,NA,TRBV11-1,NA,CASRTGVNQETQYF,TGTGCCAGCAGAACCGGGGTAAACCAAGAGACCCAGTACTTC
TRBJ1-5,NA,TRBV2,NA,CASREGAVPQPQHF,TGTGCCAGCAGGGAAGGGGCCGTACCCCAGCCCCAGCATTTT
TRBJ1-2,NA,TRBV12-3/TRBV12-4,NA,CASSPSPREGYTF,TGTGCCAGCAGTCCGTCCCCGAGGGAAGGCTACACCTTC
TRBJ1-1,TRBD1,TRBV18,NA,CASSRDRGNTEAFF,TGTGCCAGCTCAAGGGACAGGGGTAACACTGAAGCTTTCTTT
TRBJ1-1,TRBD1,TRBV28,NA,CASRPPGTGEVEAFF,TGTGCCAGCAGGCCGCCCGGGACAGGCGAGGTGGAAGCTTTCTTT
TRBJ2-1,NA,TRBV7-9,NA,CASSPQQVNEQFF,TGTGCCAGCAGCCCGCAACAGGTCAATGAGCAGTTCTTC
TRBJ1-1,NA,TRBV11-1,NA,CASSSQADPTEAFF,TGTGCCAGCAGCTCACAGGCAGACCCCACTGAAGCTTTCTTT
TRBJ1-1,NA,TRBV12-3/TRBV12-4,few,CASSLDSPRGFF,TGTGCCAGCAGCCTCGACAGCCCCAGAGGTTTCTTT
TRBJ2-7,TRBD2,TRBV18,NA,CASSPLGGMASGGNEQYF,TGTGCCAGCTCACCACTAGGCGGTATGGCTAGCGGAGGAAACGAGCAGTACTTC
TRBJ1-6,NA,TRBV10-3,few,CAITGTPGGVALHF,TGTGCCATCACTGGGACCCCCGGGGGGGTAGCCCTCCACTTT
TRBJ1-1,NA,TRBV11-2,NA,CASSLDLKAFF,TGTGCCAGCAGTCTCGACTTGAAAGCTTTCTTT
TRBJ1-6,NA,TRBV4-1,NA,CASSQAEVTHLGHNSPLHF,TGCGCCAGCAGCCAAGCTGAGGTAACACACCTCGGCCATAATTCACCCCTCCACTTT
TRBJ1-1,TRBD1,TRBV6-5,NA,CASSTHRGWGTEAFF,TGTGCCAGCAGTACTCACAGGGGTTGGGGAACTGAAGCTTTCTTT
TRBJ1-2,NA,TRBV30,few,CAWSKGVGVGYTF,TGTGCCTGGAGTAAGGGGGTTGGAGTTGGCTACACCTTC
TRBJ1-6,TRBD1,TRBV7-6,NA,CASSPEGAGTGSAPLHF,TGTGCCAGCAGCCCCGAAGGGGCAGGGACAGGGTCCGCACCCCTCCACTTT
TRBJ1-1,TRBD1,TRBV7-9,NA,CASSGDRRPVTVKAFF,TGTGCCAGCAGCGGGGACAGGCGGCCAGTGACTGTTAAAGCTTTCTTT
TRBJ2-1,TRBD2,TRBV6-5,once,CASSYSSGGLDEQFF,TGTGCCAGCAGTTACTCGTCGGGAGGGCTAGATGAGCAGTTCTTC
TRBJ2-7,TRBD1,TRBV27,NA,CASSRLRQGSSYGEYF,TGTGCCAGCAGCCGTTTAAGACAGGGTAGCTCCTACGGGGAGTACTTC
TRBJ2-1,NA,TRBV4-1,NA,CASSPNSRSPGLADQFF,TGCGCCAGCAGCCCAAACTCGCGTTCCCCGGGACTGGCGGACCAGTTCTTC
TRBJ2-1,NA,TRBV29-1,NA,CSVIHLGNEQFF,TGCAGCGTTATCCATCTCGGCAATGAGCAGTTCTTC
TRBJ1-1,NA,TRBV7-8,NA,CASSLALSGAVNTEAFF,TGTGCCAGCAGCTTAGCGCTTTCAGGGGCAGTGAACACTGAAGCTTTCTTT